This TCR beta chain was found in a study of blood T cell repertoires in COVID-19. Study-wide context: Donors in the United States, Italy and Spain gave samples during acute or convalescent COVID-19.

The CDR3 sequence is 14 residues long. V dropped 1 base and J dropped 2 bases, with 8 bases sitting between them. The germline V gene has CDR1 LNHNV and CDR2 YYDKDF (reference sequence). Sequencing was performed with immunoSEQ multiplex PCR; in TCRdb, only in-frame clones are kept and a portion is missing. Of 250,000 or so clones in the sample, approximately 80% are singletons; the top ten hold around 1.9%. The chain carries TRBV15 and TRBJ1-1; D unresolved. The sequencing sample was made of peripheral blood. The receptor's source is a woman of 80 years or more with acute or convalescent COVID-19. As DNA, the CDR3 is TGTGCCACCAGCAGAGCAATAAGCAACACTGAAGCTTTCTTT. Amino acids: CATSRAISNTEAFF.